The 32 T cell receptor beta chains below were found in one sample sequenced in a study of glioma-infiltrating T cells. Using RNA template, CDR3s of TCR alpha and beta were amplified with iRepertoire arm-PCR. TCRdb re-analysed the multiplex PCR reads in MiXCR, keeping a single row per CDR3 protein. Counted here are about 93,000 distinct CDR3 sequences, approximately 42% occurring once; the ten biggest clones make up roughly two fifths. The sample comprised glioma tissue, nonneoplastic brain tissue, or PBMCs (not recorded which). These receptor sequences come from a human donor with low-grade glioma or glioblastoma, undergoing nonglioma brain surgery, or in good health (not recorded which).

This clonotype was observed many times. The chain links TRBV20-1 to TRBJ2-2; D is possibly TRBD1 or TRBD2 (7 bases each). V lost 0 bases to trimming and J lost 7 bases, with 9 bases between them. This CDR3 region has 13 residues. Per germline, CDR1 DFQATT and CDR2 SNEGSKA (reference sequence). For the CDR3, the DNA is TGCAGTGCTAGAGACAGGGGGGGCGGGGAGCTGTTTTTT. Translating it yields CSARDRGGGELFF.

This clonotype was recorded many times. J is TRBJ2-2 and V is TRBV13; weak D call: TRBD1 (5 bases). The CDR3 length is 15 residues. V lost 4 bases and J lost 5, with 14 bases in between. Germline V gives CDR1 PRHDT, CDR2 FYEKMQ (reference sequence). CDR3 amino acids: CASSSRDKSTGELFF. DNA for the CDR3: TGTGCCAGCAGCTCCAGGGATAAGAGTACCGGGGAGCTGTTTTTT.

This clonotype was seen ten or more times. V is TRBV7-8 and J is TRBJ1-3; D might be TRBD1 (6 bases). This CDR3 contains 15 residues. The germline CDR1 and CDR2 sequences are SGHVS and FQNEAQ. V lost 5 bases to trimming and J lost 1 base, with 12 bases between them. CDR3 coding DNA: TGTGCCAGCAGCATCACAGGGTCGTCTGGAAACACCATATATTTT. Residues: CASSITGSSGNTIYF.

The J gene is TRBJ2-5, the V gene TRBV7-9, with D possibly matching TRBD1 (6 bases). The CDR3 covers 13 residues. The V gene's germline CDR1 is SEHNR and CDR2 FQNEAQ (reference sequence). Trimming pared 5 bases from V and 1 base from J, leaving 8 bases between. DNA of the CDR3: TGTGCCAGCAGCCTGGACAGCCAAGAGACCCAGTACTTC. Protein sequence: CASSLDSQETQYF.

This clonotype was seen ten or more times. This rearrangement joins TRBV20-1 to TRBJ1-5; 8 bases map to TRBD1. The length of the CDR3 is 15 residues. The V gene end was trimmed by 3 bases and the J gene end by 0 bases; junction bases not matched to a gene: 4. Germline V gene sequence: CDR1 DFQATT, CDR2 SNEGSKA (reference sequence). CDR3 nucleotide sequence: TGCAGTGCTAGGACAGGGGCCGGTAGCAATCAGCCCCAGCATTTT. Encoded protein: CSARTGAGSNQPQHF.

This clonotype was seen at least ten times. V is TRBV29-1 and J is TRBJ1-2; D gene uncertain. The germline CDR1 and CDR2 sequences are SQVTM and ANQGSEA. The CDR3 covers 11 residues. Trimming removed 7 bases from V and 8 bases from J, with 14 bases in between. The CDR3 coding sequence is TGCAGCGGAGGTGACGCGGGGGGCTACACCTTC. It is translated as CSGGDAGGYTF.

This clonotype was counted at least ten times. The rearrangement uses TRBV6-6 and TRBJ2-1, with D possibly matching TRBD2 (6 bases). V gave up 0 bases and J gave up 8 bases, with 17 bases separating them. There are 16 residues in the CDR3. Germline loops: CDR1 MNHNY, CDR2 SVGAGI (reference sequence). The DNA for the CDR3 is TGTGCCAGCAGTTACTCACTTGGGGGGAGTACCGATGAGCAGTTCTTC. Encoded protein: CASSYSLGGSTDEQFF.

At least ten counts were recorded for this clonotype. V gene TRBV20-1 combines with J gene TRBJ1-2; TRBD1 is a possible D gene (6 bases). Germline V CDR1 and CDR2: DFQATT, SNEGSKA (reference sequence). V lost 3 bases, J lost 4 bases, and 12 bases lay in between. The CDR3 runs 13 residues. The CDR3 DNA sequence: TGCAGTGCTAGGTTACAGGGAGTCTATGGCTACACCTTC. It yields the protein CSARLQGVYGYTF.

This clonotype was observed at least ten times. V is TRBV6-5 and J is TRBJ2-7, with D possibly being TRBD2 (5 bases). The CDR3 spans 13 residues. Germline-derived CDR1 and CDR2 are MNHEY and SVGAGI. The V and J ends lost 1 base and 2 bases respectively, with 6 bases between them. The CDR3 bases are TGTGCCAGCAGTTACTACGGGGCCTACGAGCAGTACTTC. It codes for CASSYYGAYEQYF.

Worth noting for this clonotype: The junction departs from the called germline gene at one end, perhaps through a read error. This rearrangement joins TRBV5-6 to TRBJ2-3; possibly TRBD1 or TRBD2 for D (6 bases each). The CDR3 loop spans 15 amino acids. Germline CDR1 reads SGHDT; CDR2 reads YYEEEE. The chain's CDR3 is CASSLGGQEEDTKYF. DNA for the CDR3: TGTGCCAGCAGTTTGGGGGGCCAGGAGGAAGATACGAAGTATTTT.

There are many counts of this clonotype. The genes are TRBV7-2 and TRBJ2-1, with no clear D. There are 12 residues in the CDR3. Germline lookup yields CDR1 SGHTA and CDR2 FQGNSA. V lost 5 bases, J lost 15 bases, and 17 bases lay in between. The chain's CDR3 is CASSDNFVGTFF. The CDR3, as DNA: TGTGCCAGCAGCGACAACTTTGTTGGCACGTTCTTC.

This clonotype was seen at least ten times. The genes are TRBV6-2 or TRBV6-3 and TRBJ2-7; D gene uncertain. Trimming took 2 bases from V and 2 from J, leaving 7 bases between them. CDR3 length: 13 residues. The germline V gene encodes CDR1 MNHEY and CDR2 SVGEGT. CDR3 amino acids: CASSYGVTYEQYF. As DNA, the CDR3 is TGTGCCAGCAGTTACGGGGTGACCTACGAGCAGTACTTC.

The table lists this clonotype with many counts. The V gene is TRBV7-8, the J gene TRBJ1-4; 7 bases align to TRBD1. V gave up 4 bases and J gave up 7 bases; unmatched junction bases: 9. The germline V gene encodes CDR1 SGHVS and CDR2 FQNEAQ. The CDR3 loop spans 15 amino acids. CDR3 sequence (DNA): TGTGCCAGCAGCTCCCCGACAGGGTTCAGTGAAAAACTGTTTTTT. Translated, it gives CASSSPTGFSEKLFF.

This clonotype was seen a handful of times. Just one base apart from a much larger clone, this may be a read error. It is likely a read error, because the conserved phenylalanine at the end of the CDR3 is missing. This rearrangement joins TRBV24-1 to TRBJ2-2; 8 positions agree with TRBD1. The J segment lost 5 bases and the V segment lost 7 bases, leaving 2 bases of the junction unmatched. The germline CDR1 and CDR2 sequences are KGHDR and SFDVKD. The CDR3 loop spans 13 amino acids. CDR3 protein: CATRRQGTGELFS. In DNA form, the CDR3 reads TGTGCCACCAGAAGACAGGGGACCGGGGAGCTGTTTTCT.

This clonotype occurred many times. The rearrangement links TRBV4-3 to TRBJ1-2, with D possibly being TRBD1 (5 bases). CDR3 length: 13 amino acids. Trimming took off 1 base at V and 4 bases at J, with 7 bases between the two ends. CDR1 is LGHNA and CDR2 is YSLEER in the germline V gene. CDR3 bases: TGCGCCAGCAGCCAAGGGGGCCTCTATGGCTACACCTTC. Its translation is CASSQGGLYGYTF.

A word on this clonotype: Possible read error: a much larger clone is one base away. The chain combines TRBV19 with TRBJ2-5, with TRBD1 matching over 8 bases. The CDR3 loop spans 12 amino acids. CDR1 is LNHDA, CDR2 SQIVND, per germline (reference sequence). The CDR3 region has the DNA TGTGCCAGCGGGACAGGACAAGAGACCGAGTACTTC. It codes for CASGTGQETEYF.

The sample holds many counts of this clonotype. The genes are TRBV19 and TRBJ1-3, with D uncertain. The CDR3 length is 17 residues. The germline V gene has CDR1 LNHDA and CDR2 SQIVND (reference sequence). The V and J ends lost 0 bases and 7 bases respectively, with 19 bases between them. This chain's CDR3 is CASSIEERTRSLNTIYF. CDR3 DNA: TGTGCCAGTAGTATAGAAGAGAGGACGAGATCTTTGAACACCATATATTTT.

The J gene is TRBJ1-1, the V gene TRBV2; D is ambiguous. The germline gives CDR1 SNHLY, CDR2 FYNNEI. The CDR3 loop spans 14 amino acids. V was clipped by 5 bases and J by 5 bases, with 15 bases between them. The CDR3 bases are TGTGCCAGCAGTTTGGTAACAGTGGATACTGAAGCTTTCTTT. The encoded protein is CASSLVTVDTEAFF.

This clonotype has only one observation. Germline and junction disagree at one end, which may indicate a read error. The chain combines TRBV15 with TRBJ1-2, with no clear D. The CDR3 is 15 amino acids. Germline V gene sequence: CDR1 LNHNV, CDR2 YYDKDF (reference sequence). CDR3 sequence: CATIRDGTPGWGYTF. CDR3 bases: TGTGCCACCATCAGAGATGGAACCCCAGGTTGGGGCTACACCTTC.

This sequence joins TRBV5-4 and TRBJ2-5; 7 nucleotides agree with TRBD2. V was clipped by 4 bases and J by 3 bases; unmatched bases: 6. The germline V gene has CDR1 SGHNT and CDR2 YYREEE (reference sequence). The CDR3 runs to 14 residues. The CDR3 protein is CASSVEGREETQYF. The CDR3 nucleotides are TGTGCCAGCAGCGTGGAAGGGAGGGAAGAGACCCAGTACTTC.

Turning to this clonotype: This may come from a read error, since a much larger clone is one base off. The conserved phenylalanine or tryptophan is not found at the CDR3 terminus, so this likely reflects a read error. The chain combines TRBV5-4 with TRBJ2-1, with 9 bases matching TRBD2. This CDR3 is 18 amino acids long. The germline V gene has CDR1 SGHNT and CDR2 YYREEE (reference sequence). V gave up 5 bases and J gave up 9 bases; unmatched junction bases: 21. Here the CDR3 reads CASSGGGGGLAGLIEQFL. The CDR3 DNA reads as TGTGCCAGCAGTGGGGGCGGAGGGGGACTAGCCGGCTTAATTGAGCAGTTCCTC.

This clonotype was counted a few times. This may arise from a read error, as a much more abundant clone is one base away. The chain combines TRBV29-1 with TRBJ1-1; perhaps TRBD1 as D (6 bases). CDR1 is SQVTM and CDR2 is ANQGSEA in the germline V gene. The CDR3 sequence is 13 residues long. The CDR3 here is CSVVQGVNTEASF. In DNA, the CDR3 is TGCAGCGTCGTACAGGGAGTCAACACTGAAGCTTCCTTT.

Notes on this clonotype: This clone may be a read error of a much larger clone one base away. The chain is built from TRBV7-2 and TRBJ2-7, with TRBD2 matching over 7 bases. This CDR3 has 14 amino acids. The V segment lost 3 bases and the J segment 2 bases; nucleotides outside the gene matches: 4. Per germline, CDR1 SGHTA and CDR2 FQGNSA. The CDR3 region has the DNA TGTGCCAGCAGCTTTGAACTAGCGCCCTACGAGCAGTACTTC. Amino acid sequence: CASSFELAPYEQYF.

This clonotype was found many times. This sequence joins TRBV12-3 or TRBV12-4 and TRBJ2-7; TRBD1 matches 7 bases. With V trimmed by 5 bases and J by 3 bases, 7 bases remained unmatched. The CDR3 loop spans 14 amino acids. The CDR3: CASSRRDRVYEQYF. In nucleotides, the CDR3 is TGTGCCAGCAGTCGCCGGGACAGAGTCTACGAGCAGTACTTC.

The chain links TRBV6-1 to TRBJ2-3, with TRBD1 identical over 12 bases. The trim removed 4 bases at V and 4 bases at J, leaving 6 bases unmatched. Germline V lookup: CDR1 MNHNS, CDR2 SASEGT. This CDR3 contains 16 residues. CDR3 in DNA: TGTGCCAGCAGTGCTACCGGGACAGGGGGCTCAGATACGCAGTATTTT. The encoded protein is CASSATGTGGSDTQYF.

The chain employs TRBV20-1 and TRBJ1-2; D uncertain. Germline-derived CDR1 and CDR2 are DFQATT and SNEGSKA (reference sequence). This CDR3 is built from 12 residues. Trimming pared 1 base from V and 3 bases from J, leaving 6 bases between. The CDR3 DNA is TGCAGTGCTAGAGGCAGAGACTATGGCTACACCTTC. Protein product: CSARGRDYGYTF.

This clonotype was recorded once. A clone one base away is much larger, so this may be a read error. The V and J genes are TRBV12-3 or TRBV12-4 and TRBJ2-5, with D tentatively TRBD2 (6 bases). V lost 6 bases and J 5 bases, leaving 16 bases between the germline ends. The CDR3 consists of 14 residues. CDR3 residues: CASRKSPGRETQYF. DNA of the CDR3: TGTGCCAGCAGGAAAAGTCCGGGGAGGGAGACCCAGTACTTC.

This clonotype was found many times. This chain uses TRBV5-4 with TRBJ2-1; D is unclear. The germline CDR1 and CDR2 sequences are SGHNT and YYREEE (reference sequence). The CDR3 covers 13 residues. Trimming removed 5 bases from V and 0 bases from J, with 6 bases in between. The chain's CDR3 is CASSYSSYNEQFF. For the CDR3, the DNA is TGTGCCAGCAGTTATAGCTCCTACAATGAGCAGTTCTTC.

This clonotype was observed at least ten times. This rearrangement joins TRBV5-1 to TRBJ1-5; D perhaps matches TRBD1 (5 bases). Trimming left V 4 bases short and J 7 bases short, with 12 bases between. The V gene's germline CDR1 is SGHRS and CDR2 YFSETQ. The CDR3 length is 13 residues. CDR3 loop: CASSKGQGQPQHF. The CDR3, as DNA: TGCGCCAGCAGCAAGGGGCAAGGACAGCCCCAGCATTTT.

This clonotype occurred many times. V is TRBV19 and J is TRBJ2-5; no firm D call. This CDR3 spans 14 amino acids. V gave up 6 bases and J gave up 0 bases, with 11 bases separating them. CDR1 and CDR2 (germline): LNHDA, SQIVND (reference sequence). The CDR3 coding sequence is TGTGCCAGTAGCAGGATGACAAACCAAGAGACCCAGTACTTC. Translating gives CASSRMTNQETQYF. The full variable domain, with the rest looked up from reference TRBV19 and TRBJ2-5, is DGGITQSPKYLFRKEGQNVTLSCEQNLNHDAMYWYRQDPGQGLRLIYYSQIVNDFQKGDIAEGYSVSREKKESFPLTVTSAQKNPTAFYLCASSRMTNQETQYFGPGTRLLVL.

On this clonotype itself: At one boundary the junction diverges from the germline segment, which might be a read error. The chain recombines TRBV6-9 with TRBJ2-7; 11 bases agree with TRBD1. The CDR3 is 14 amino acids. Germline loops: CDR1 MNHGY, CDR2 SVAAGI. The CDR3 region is CDSSYRDRGYEQYF. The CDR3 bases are TGTGACAGCAGTTACCGGGACAGGGGGTACGAGCAATACTTC.

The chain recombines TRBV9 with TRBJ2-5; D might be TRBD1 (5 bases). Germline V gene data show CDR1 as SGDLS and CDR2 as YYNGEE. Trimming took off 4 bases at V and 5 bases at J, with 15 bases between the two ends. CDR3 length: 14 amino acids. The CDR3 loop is CASSLSDGAETQYF. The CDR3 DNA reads TGTGCCAGCAGCCTTTCGGATGGGGCGGAGACCCAGTACTTC.